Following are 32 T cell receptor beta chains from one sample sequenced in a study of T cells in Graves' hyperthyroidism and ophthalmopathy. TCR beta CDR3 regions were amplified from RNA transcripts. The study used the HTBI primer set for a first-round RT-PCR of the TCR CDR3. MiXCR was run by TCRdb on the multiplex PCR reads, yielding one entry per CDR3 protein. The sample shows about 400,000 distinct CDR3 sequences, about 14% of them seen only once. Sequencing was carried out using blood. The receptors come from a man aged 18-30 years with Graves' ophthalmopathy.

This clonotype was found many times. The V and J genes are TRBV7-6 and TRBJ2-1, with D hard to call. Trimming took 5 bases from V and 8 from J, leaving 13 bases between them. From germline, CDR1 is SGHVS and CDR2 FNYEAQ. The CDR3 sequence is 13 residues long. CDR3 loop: CASSVGRSYEQFF. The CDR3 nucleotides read TGTGCCAGCAGCGTAGGCCGGAGCTATGAGCAGTTCTTC.

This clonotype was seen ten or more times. The CDR3 protein is CASSGRTSVYDTQYF. CDR3 bases: TGTGCCTCTAGCGGGAGAACATCCGTCTACGATACGCAGTATTTT. The gene calls are TRBV30 and TRBJ2-3; 10 bases agree with TRBD2. The CDR3 spans 15 residues. The germline CDR1 and CDR2 sequences are GTSNPN and SVGIG (reference sequence). V gave up 7 bases and J gave up 6 bases; unmatched junction bases: 13.

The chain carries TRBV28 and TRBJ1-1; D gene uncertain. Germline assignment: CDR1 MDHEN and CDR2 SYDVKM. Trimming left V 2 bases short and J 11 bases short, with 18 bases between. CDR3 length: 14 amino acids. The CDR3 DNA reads TGTGCCAGCAGTTTAAGTATCCCCATTACGATGGCTTTCTTT. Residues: CASSLSIPITMAFF.

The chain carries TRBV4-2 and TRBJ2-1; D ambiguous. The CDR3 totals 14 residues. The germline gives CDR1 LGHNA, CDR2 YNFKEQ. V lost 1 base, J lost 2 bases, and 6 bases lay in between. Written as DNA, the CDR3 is TGTGCCAGCAGCCAAGCAGAAACCTACAATGAGCAGTTCTTC. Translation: CASSQAETYNEQFF.

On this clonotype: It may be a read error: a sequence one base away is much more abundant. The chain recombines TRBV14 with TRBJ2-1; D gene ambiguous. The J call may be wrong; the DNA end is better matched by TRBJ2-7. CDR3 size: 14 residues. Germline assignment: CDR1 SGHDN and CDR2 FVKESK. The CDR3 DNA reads TGTGCCAGCAGCCAAGAATACCCTTACAATGAGCAGTACTTC. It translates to CASSQEYPYNEQYF.

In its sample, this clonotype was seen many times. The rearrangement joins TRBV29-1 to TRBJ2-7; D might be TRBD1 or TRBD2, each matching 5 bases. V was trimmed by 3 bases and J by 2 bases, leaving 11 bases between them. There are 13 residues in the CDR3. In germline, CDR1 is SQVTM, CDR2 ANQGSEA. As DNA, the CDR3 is TGCAGCGTTGAGGGGCGGGCAACCTACGAGCAGTACTTC. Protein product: CSVEGRATYEQYF.

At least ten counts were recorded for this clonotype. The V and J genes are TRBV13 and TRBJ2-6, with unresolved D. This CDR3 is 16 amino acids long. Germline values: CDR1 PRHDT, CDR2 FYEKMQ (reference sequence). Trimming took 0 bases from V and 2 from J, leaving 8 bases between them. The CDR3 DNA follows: TGTGCCAGCAGCTTAGGGCGCTGGGCTGGGGCCAACGTCCTGACTTTC. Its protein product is CASSLGRWAGANVLTF.

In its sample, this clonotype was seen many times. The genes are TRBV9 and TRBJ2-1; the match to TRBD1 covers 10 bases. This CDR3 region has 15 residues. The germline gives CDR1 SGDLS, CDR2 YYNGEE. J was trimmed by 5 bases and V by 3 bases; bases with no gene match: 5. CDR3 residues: CASSGRQGANNEQFF. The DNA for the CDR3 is TGTGCCAGCAGCGGAAGACAGGGGGCAAACAATGAGCAGTTCTTC. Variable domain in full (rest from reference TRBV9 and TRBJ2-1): DSGVTQTPKHLITATGQRVTLRCSPRSGDLSVYWYQQSLDQGLQFLIQYYNGEERAKGNILERFSAQQFPDLHSELNLSSLELGDSALYFCASSGRQGANNEQFFGPGTRLTVL.

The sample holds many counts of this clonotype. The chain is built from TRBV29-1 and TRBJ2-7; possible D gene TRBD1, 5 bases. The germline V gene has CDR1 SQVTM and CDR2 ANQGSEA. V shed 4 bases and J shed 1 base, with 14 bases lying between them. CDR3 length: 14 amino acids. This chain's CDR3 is CSVVFVTDSYEQYF. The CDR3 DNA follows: TGCAGCGTTGTATTTGTGACAGATTCCTACGAGCAGTACTTC.

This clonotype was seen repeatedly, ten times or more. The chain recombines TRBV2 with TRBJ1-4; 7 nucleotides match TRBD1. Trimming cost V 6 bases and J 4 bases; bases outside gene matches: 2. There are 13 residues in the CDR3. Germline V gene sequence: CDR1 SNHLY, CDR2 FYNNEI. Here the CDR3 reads CASRGTVNEKLFF. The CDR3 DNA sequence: TGTGCCAGCAGGGGGACAGTTAATGAAAAACTGTTTTTT.

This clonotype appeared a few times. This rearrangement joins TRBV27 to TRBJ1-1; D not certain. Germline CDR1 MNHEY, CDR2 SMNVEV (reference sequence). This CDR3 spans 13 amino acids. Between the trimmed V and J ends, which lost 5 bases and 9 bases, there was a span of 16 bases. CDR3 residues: CASSPLNQPKAFF. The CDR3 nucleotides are TGTGCCAGCAGTCCACTTAATCAGCCAAAAGCTTTCTTT.

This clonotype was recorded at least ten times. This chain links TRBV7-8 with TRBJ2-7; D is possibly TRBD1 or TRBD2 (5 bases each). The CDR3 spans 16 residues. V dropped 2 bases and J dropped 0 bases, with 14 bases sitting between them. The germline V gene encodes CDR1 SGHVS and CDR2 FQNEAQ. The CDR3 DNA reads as TGTGCCAGCAGCTTACCCCTGGGGGTGCCCTCCTACGAGCAGTACTTC. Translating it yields CASSLPLGVPSYEQYF. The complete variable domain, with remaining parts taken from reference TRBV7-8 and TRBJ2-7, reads GAGVSQSPRYKVAKRGQDVALRCDPISGHVSLFWYQQALGQGPEFLTYFQNEAQLDKSGLPSDRFFAERPEGSVSTLKIQRTQQEDSAVYLCASSLPLGVPSYEQYFGPGTRLTVT.

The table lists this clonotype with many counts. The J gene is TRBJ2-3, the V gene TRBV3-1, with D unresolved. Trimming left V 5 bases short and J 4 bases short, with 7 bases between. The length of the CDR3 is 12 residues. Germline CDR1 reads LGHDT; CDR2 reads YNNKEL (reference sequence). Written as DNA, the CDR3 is TGTGCCAGCAGCGTCCTATCAGATACGCAGTATTTT. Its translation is CASSVLSDTQYF.

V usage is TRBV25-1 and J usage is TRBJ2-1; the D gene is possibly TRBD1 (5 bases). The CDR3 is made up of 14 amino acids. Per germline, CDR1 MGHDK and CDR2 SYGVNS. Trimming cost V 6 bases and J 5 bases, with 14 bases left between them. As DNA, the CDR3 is TGTGCCAGCAGGACAGTCACGGACCACAATGAGCAGTTCTTC. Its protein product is CASRTVTDHNEQFF.

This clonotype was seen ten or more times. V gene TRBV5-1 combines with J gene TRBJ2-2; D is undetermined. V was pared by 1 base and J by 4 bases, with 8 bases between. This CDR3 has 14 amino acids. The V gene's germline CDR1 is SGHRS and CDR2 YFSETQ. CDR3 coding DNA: TGCGCCAGCAGCTTGTCGCAGGTCACCGGGGAGCTGTTTTTT. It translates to CASSLSQVTGELFF.

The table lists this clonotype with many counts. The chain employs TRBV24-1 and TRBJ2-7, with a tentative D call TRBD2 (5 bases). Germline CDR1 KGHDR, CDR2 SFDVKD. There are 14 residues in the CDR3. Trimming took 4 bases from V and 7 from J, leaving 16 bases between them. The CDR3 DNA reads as TGTGCCACCAGTGACTCTGGACGGGAATGGGAGCAGTACTTC. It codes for CATSDSGREWEQYF.

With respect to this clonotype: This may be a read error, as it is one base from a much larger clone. CDR3 loop: CASSLTGLNEKLLF. In DNA, the CDR3 is TGTGCCAGCTCCCTGACAGGGCTTAATGAAAAACTGCTTTTT. The chain joins TRBV6-4 to TRBJ1-4; 7 bases are a match to TRBD1. The CDR3 runs 14 residues. CDR1 MRHNA and CDR2 SNTAGT come from the germline V gene.

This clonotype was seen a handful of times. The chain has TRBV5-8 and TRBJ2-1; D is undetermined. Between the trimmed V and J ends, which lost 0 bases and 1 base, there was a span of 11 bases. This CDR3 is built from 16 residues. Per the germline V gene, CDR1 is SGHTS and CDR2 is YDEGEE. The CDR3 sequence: CASSLGGSGSYNEQFF. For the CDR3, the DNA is TGTGCCAGCAGCTTGGGGGGATCTGGGTCCTACAATGAGCAGTTCTTC.

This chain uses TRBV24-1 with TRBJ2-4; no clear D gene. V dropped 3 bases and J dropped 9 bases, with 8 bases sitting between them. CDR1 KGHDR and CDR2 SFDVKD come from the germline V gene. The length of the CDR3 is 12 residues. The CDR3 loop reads CATSDQESIQYF. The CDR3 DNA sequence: TGTGCCACCAGTGATCAGGAGAGCATTCAGTACTTC.

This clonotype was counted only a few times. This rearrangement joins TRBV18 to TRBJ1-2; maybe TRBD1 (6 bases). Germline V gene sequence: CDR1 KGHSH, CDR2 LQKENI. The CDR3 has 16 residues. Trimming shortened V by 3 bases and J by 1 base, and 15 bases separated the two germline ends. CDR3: CASSPVGGARNYGYTF. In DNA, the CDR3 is TGTGCCAGCTCACCCGTCGGGGGGGCGCGTAACTATGGCTACACCTTC.

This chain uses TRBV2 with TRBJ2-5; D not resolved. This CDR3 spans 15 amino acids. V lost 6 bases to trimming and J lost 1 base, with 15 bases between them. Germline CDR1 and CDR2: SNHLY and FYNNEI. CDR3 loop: CASSSLDGFQETQYF. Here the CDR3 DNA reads TGTGCCAGCAGCAGCTTGGACGGATTCCAAGAGACCCAGTACTTC.

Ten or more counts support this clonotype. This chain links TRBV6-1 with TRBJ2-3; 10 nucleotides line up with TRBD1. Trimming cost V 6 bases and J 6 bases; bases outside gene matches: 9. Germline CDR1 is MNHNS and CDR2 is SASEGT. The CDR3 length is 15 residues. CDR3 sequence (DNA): TGTGCCAGCAGGGAATTCGGGACAGGGGACGATACGCAGTATTTT. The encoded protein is CASREFGTGDDTQYF.

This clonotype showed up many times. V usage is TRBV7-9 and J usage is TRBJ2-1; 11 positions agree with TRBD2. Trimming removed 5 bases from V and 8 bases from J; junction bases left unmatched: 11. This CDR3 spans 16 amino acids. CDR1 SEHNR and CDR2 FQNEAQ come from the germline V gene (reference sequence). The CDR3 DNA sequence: TGTGCCAGCAGCCAACCTTTAGCGGGAGGGCCACATGAGCAGTTCTTC. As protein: CASSQPLAGGPHEQFF.

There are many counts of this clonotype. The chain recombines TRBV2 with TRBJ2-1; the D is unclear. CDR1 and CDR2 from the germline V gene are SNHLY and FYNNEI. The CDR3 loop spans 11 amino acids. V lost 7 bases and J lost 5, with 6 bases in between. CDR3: CASTVDNEQFF. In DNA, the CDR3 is TGTGCCAGCACGGTAGACAATGAGCAGTTCTTC.

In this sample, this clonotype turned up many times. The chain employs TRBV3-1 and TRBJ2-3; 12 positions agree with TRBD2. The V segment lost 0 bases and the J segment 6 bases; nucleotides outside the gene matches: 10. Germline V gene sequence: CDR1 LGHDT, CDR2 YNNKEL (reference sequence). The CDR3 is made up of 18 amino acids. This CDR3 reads CASSQEVLAGGPPDTQYF. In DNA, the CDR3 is TGTGCCAGCAGCCAAGAAGTTCTAGCGGGAGGGCCGCCCGATACGCAGTATTTT.

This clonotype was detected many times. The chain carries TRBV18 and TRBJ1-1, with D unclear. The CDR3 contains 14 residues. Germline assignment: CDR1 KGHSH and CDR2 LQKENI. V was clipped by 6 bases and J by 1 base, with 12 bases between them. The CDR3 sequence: CASSHGRSNTEAFF. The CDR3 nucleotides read TGTGCCAGCTCGCACGGACGGTCGAACACTGAAGCTTTCTTT. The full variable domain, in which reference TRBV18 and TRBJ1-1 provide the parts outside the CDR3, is NAGVMQNPRHLVRRRGQEARLRCSPMKGHSHVYWYRQLPEEGLKFMVYLQKENIIDESGMPKERFSAEFPKEGPSILRIQQVVRGDSAAYFCASSHGRSNTEAFFGQGTRLTVV.

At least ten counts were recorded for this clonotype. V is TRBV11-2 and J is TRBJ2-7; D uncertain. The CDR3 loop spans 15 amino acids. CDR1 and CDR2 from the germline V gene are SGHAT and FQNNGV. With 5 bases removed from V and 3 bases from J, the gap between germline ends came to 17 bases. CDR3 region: CASSQGPGEYYEQYF. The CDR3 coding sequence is TGTGCCAGCAGCCAAGGCCCAGGAGAGTACTACGAGCAGTACTTC. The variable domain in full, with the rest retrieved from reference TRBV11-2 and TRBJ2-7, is EAGVAQSPRYKIIEKRQSVAFWCNPISGHATLYWYQQILGQGPKLLIQFQNNGVVDDSQLPKDRFSAERLKGVDSTLKIQPAKLEDSAVYLCASSQGPGEYYEQYFGPGTRLTVT.

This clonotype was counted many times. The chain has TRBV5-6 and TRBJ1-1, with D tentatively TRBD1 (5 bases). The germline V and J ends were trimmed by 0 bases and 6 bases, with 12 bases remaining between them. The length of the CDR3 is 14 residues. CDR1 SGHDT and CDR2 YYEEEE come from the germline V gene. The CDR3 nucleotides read TGTGCCAGCAGCTTGGGGCAGGGAGTCGCTGAAGCTTTCTTT. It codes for CASSLGQGVAEAFF.

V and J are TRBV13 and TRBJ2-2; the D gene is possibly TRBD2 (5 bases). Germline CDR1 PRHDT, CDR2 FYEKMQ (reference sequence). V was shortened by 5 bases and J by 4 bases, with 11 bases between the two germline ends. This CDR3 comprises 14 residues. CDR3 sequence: CASSVGAPTGELFF. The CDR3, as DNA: TGTGCCAGCAGCGTGGGAGCTCCCACCGGGGAGCTGTTTTTT.

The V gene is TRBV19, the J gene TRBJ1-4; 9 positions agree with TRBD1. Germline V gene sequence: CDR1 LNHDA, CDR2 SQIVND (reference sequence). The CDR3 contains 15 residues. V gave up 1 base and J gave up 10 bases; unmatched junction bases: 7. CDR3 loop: CASSIVWDRVRKLFF. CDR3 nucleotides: TGTGCCAGTAGTATAGTTTGGGACAGGGTAAGAAAACTGTTTTTT.

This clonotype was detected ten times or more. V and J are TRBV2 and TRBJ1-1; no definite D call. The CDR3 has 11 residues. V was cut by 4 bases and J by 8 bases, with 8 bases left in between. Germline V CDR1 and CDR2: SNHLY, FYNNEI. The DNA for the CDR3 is TGTGCCAGCAGTGTTGCGGGGGAAGCTTTCTTT. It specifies CASSVAGEAFF.

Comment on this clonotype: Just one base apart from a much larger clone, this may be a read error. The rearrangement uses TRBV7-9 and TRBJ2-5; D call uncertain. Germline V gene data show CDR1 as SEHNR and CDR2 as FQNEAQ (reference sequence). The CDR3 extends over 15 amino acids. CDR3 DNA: TGTGGCAGCAGCCCAGTGGCCCGAATACAAGAGACCCAGTACTTC. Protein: CGSSPVARIQETQYF. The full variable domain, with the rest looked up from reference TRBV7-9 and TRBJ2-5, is DTGVSQNPRHKITKRGQNVTFRCDPISEHNRLYWYRQTLGQGPEFLTYFQNEAQLEKSRLLSDRFSAERPKGSFSTLEIQRTEQGDSAMYLCGSSPVARIQETQYFGPGTRLLVL.